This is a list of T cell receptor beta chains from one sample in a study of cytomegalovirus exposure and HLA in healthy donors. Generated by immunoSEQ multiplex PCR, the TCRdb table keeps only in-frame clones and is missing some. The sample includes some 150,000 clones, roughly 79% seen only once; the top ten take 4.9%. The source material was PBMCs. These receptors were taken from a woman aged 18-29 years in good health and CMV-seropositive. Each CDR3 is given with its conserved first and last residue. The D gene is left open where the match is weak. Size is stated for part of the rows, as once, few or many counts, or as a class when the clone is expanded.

TGTGCCAGCTCAGCACGGGGGGTCCAAGAGACCCAGTACTTC | CASSARGVQETQYF | TRBJ2-5 | . | TRBV18 | TRBD2
TGTGCCAGCCGGACAGGTCAACTTTGGGATGGCTACACCTTC | CASRTGQLWDGYTF | TRBJ1-2 | . | TRBV27 | TRBD1
TGTGCCAGCAGCTTGGGTACAGGGGGCACTGAGCAGTTCTTC | CASSLGTGGTEQFF | TRBJ2-1 | . | TRBV5-8 | TRBD1
TGTGCCAGCAGCCCCCCGGACAGGTTCAATGAGCAGTTCTTC | CASSPPDRFNEQFF | TRBJ2-1 | . | TRBV7-8 | TRBD1
TGTGCCAGTAAGAAGGCCGACAGGCGGTTGCTACACAATCAGCCCCAGCATTTT | CASKKADRRLLHNQPQHF | TRBJ1-5 | many | TRBV19 | .
TGTGCCAGCAGCCAGGTGAACTATGGCTACACCTTC | CASSQVNYGYTF | TRBJ1-2 | . | TRBV11-2 | .
TGTGCCAGCAGCTCGGGAAGGGTGGGGACCCAGTACTTC | CASSSGRVGTQYF | TRBJ2-5 | . | TRBV7-8 | .
TGTGCCAGCAGCTTAGCAGACACGGCGCACTATGGCTACACCTTC | CASSLADTAHYGYTF | TRBJ1-2 | . | TRBV7-8 | .
TGTGCCAGTACCTTTTTGGGGGGTACCTACAATGAGCAGTTCTTC | CASTFLGGTYNEQFF | TRBJ2-1 | . | TRBV19 | .
TGTGCCATCAGGGAAGGACAGGGGGCGGTTGAAGCTTTCTTT | CAIREGQGAVEAFF | TRBJ1-1 | once | TRBV10-3 | TRBD1
TGCGCCAGCAGCCCTCCCGGGGTAGCGGGGGAAACTAGCACAGATACGCAGTATTTT | CASSPPGVAGETSTDTQYF | TRBJ2-3 | once | TRBV4-1 | TRBD2
TGTGCCAGTGGGCAGGGCACCCAGCCCCAGCATTTT | CASGQGTQPQHF | TRBJ1-5 | . | TRBV19 | .
TGTGCCACCAGCGGAGGGGGGGAGGGTTGGGATGTCAGGGATACGCAGTATTTT | CATSGGGEGWDVRDTQYF | TRBJ2-3 | . | TRBV15 | .
TGCGCCAGCGGACAACTCCAAGAGACCCAGTACTTC | CASGQLQETQYF | TRBJ2-5 | . | TRBV5-1 | .
TGTGCCAGCAGTTCCGGGACCGTCGGGGGGTACAATGAGCAGTTCTTC | CASSSGTVGGYNEQFF | TRBJ2-1 | . | TRBV5-4 | TRBD2
TGCACCAGCGACCAAGCCTACGCGGGGGGGCCGGGTGGAGAGACCCAGTACTTC | CTSDQAYAGGPGGETQYF | TRBJ2-5 | . | TRBV1 | .
TGTGCCAGCAGTTTCGGGGGTTCAGAGACCCAGTACTTC | CASSFGGSETQYF | TRBJ2-5 | . | TRBV27 | .
TGTGCCTGGGGCGCGGGAATCGACGATCAGCCCCAGCATTTT | CAWGAGIDDQPQHF | TRBJ1-5 | . | TRBV30 | .
TGTGCCTGGAGTGTTTCCAGCGGGGCCACAGATACGCAGTATTTT | CAWSVSSGATDTQYF | TRBJ2-3 | . | TRBV30 | TRBD2
TGTGCCAGCAGCCAAGGGCCGCTCCGAATCTTCTTC | CASSQGPLRIFF | TRBJ2-1 | once | TRBV14 | .
TGTGCCTGGAGTGTCAACGGTTTGAGCTACACCTTC | CAWSVNGLSYTF | TRBJ1-2 | . | TRBV30 | .
TGTGCCAGCAGTTATCCTGGGAGCCGCGGTGAGCAGTTCTTC | CASSYPGSRGEQFF | TRBJ2-1 | . | TRBV6-6 | .
TGTGCCACCAGCTGGGCGGGACAGGGGTTTGACGAGCAGTACTTC | CATSWAGQGFDEQYF | TRBJ2-7 | . | TRBV15 | TRBD1
TGTGCCAGCAGCTTAGCCTCGGTGGGGGGGTACGAGCAGTACTTC | CASSLASVGGYEQYF | TRBJ2-7 | few | TRBV7-2 | TRBD2
TGCGCCAGCAGCTCGTTCCCAGCGGGGGAACTCAATGAGCAGTTCTTC | CASSSFPAGELNEQFF | TRBJ2-1 | . | TRBV5-1 | TRBD2
TGTGCCAGCAGTGATTCGAGGGTCGGAAATGAAAAACTGTTTTTT | CASSDSRVGNEKLFF | TRBJ1-4 | . | TRBV6-1 | .
TGCAGCGTAATACCAGCGCATGAGCAGTTCTTC | CSVIPAHEQFF | TRBJ2-1 | . | TRBV29-1 | .
TGTGCCAGCAGCTTAGGGGTCGTTGGCGGCTCCTACAATGAGCAGTTCTTC | CASSLGVVGGSYNEQFF | TRBJ2-1 | . | TRBV11-3 | .
TGTGCCAGTAGTATTAAGACAGGCCCTAACTATGGCTACACCTTC | CASSIKTGPNYGYTF | TRBJ1-2 | . | TRBV19 | .
TGTGCCAGCAGGATTGACAGGAGCACTGAAGCTTTCTTT | CASRIDRSTEAFF | TRBJ1-1 | . | TRBV6-5 | .
TGTGCCAGCAGCTTCGACAGGACAGGGGTGACTAATTCACCCCTCCACTTT | CASSFDRTGVTNSPLHF | TRBJ1-6 | . | TRBV7-9 | TRBD1
TGTGCCAGCAGTAGATTCCTACAGGGGGGCTCTGACCCGAATAATTCACCCCTCCACTTT | CASSRFLQGGSDPNNSPLHF | TRBJ1-6 | . | TRBV27 | TRBD1
TGTGCCAGCAGTTTAAGGGCAGGGGAAGGAGCTTTCTTT | CASSLRAGEGAFF | TRBJ1-1 | . | TRBV27 | .
TGTGCCAGCAGTCCAAGACAGGGGTTTGGACAGCCCCAGCATTTT | CASSPRQGFGQPQHF | TRBJ1-5 | few | TRBV27 | TRBD1
TGTGCCAGCAGCCCCACCCCCTGGGCCGACACCGGGGAGCTGTTTTTT | CASSPTPWADTGELFF | TRBJ2-2 | . | TRBV11-2 | .
TGTGCCAGCTCGCCGGAGACAGGCTATGGCTACACCTTC | CASSPETGYGYTF | TRBJ1-2 | . | TRBV18 | .
TGTGCCAGTACCGGGGGGGCGGTCTATAATTCACCCCTCCACTTT | CASTGGAVYNSPLHF | TRBJ1-6 | . | TRBV19 | .
TGTGCCAGCAGCTCGGGTAGAGCGTACATTCAGTACTTC | CASSSGRAYIQYF | TRBJ2-4 | . | TRBV7-9 | .
TGTGCTAGTGGTTTCGGGACAGGGGACATACCCCCTGGAAACACCATATATTTT | CASGFGTGDIPPGNTIYF | TRBJ1-3 | . | TRBV12-5 | TRBD1
TGTGCCAGCAGCTGGGAACTAGCCCTCGAGCAGTACTTC | CASSWELALEQYF | TRBJ2-7 | . | TRBV5-4 | .
TGTGCCAGCAGCTTGGCCCCGGACACTGAAGCTTTCTTT | CASSLAPDTEAFF | TRBJ1-1 | few | TRBV5-6 | .
TGTGCCAGCAGTTACTCGAGCTCTGGAAACACCATATATTTT | CASSYSSSGNTIYF | TRBJ1-3 | . | TRBV6-6 | .
TGCGCCAGCAGCTTTTCGGGGAACACCGGGGAGCTGTTTTTT | CASSFSGNTGELFF | TRBJ2-2 | . | TRBV5-1 | .
TGTGCCAGCAGTTACGCGGGGGGGGGCGATGGCTACACCTTC | CASSYAGGGDGYTF | TRBJ1-2 | once | TRBV6-6 | .
TGTGCCAACCACCAACCGACGCGGGGGATAACCTACGAGCAGTACTTC | CANHQPTRGITYEQYF | TRBJ2-7 | . | TRBV7-4 | TRBD2
TGTGCCAGCAGCGACCCCCTAGCGGGGGGCACAGATACGCAGTATTTT | CASSDPLAGGTDTQYF | TRBJ2-3 | . | TRBV9 | TRBD2
TGTGCCAGCAGTTTATCAAGTTCGGGGGACAGGGACTTTTACGAGCAGTACTTC | CASSLSSSGDRDFYEQYF | TRBJ2-7 | few | TRBV28 | TRBD1
TGTGCCAGCAGCTTCCGGGAGGGTTTGGGCTACGAGCAGTACTTC | CASSFREGLGYEQYF | TRBJ2-7 | . | TRBV11-2 | TRBD2
TGTGCCAGCAACAAGGCAGCCGGAGCGGGCTATGGCTACACCTTC | CASNKAAGAGYGYTF | TRBJ1-2 | . | TRBV6-5 | .
TGTGCCAGTAGTAGTCGGACGGAGGAAGCGAGAGCCTACGAGCAGTACTTC | CASSSRTEEARAYEQYF | TRBJ2-7 | . | TRBV19 | .
TGTGCCAGCAGCACGGGCACAGGGGTCCAAAACACCGGGGAGCTGTTTTTT | CASSTGTGVQNTGELFF | TRBJ2-2 | few | TRBV5-4 | TRBD1
TGTGCCATCAGTGGGCAGGACTACGAGCAGTACTTC | CAISGQDYEQYF | TRBJ2-7 | . | TRBV10-3 | .
TGTGCCAGTAGTATGCTGGGACAGGGGTCCAAAGAGACCCAGTACTTC | CASSMLGQGSKETQYF | TRBJ2-5 | . | TRBV19 | TRBD1
TGTGCCAGCAGTAAAATCAGGGACTACGAGCAGTACTTC | CASSKIRDYEQYF | TRBJ2-7 | . | TRBV6-6 | .